The entry below describes one T cell receptor beta chain. Method: immunoSEQ multiplex PCR; TCRdb's copy keeps in-frame clones and lacks some. This table has roughly 63,000 clones, around 86% appearing once. This sample is drawn from a study of OX40 agonist ivuxolimab in advanced cancers. Trimming cost V 2 bases and J 5 bases, with 16 bases left between them. CDR3 length: 15 amino acids. Germline V gene data show CDR1 as MNHEY and CDR2 as SVGAGI. The clonotype originates from an adult with an advanced solid tumor such as melanoma, head and neck, liver or kidney cancer. The chain uses TRBV6-5 and TRBJ2-7; maybe TRBD2 (6 bases). The sequenced sample was CD4+ or CD8+ T cells sorted from blood, obtained in a trial of the OX40 agonist ivuxolimab. The CDR3 sequence: CASSYTGLYLDEQYF. The DNA for the CDR3 is TGTGCCAGCAGTTACACCGGACTATACTTAGACGAGCAGTACTTC.